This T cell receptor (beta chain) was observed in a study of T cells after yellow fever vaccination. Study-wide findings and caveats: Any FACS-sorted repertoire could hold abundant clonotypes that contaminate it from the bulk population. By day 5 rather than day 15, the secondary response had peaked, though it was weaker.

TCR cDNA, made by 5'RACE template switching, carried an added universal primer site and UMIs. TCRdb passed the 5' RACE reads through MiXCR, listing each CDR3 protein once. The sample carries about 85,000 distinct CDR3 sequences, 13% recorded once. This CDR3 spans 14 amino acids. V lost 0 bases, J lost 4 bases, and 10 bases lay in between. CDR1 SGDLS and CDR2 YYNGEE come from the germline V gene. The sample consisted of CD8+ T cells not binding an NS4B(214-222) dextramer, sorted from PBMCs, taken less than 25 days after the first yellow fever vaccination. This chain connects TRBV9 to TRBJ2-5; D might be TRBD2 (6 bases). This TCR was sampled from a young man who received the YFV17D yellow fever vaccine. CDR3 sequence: CASSVEAAGETQYF. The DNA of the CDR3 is TGTGCCAGCAGCGTAGAAGCAGCGGGAGAGACCCAGTACTTC.